This is a list of T cell receptor beta chains from one sample in a study of cytomegalovirus exposure and HLA in healthy donors. The assay was immunoSEQ multiplex PCR, and TCRdb's table has in-frame clones only and misses some. The data show 85,000 to 130,000 clones, with 70% to 75% seen just once and over 2.5% held by the top ten. Specimen: PBMCs. The receptors stem from a female donor in good health and CMV-seronegative. Both conserved end residues are part of each CDR3. The D gene is left open where the match is weak. Size is stated for part of the rows, as once, few or many counts, or as a class when the clone is expanded.

cdr3_nt	cdr3_aa	d_call	clone_size	j_call	v_call
TGTGCCAGCAGTTCGCGGGGTCCAGATACGCAGTATTTT	CASSSRGPDTQYF	.	.	TRBJ2-3	TRBV6-1
TGTGCCAGCAGTTTCAGCGGGAGGGCGAATGAGCAGTTCTTC	CASSFSGRANEQFF	TRBD2	.	TRBJ2-1	TRBV28
TGTGCCAGCAGCTCCGACAGGACCGTTCGGGAGACCCAGTACTTC	CASSSDRTVRETQYF	.	few	TRBJ2-5	TRBV7-6
TGCGCCAGCAGTATAGCGGGAGTTTTAGGCGTACAGTTCTTC	CASSIAGVLGVQFF	TRBD2	.	TRBJ2-1	TRBV10-1
TGCGCCAGCAGCTTGGTCCGTAGGGGGGACAGCTATGGCTACACCTTC	CASSLVRRGDSYGYTF	TRBD1	.	TRBJ1-2	TRBV5-1
TGTGCCTGGAGCGAAGCTAGCGGGTCCACAGATACGCAGTATTTT	CAWSEASGSTDTQYF	TRBD2	.	TRBJ2-3	TRBV30
TGTGCCAGTATTGGACCCGGGACTAGCGGGAGCTCCGAGCAGTACTTC	CASIGPGTSGSSEQYF	TRBD2	.	TRBJ2-7	TRBV19
TGTGCCAGCAGCGTACAGGGTGCGGGTGAGCAGTTCTTC	CASSVQGAGEQFF	.	.	TRBJ2-1	TRBV6-4
TGTGCCAGCAGCGAAACAGATGCCTACGAGCAGTACTTC	CASSETDAYEQYF	.	.	TRBJ2-7	TRBV9
TGTGCCAGCAGCTTGAGCCCAATGAACACTGAAGCTTTCTTT	CASSLSPMNTEAFF	.	once	TRBJ1-1	TRBV5-4
TGTGCCATCAGGGGACAGGGGGCTCTGAACGAGCAGTACTTC	CAIRGQGALNEQYF	TRBD1	.	TRBJ2-7	TRBV10-3
TGTGCCAGCAGTTACGGGGAGACTCAGATTTTCTTT	CASSYGETQIFF	.	once	TRBJ1-1	TRBV6-5
TGTGCCAGCAGCCCGTCCAGTGTAGCGGGAGGGCGCGAGCAGTTCTTC	CASSPSSVAGGREQFF	TRBD2	.	TRBJ2-1	TRBV7-9
TGTGCCAGCCAGAACACCGGGGAGCTGTTTTTT	CASQNTGELFF	.	.	TRBJ2-2	TRBV28
TGTGCCAGCAGGAGGACAGGGCACTACGAGCAGTACTTC	CASRRTGHYEQYF	TRBD1	once	TRBJ2-7	TRBV27
TGTGCCAGCAGTTTACCACTAGGGGGCGGCTACGAGCAGTACTTC	CASSLPLGGGYEQYF	TRBD1	.	TRBJ2-7	TRBV28
TGTGCCTGGAGTACGCCAGGACTTAAAGCCGGGGAGCTGTTTTTT	CAWSTPGLKAGELFF	.	once	TRBJ2-2	TRBV30
TGTGCCATCAGTGAGGGACTCTACGAGCAGTACTTC	CAISEGLYEQYF	.	.	TRBJ2-7	TRBV10-3
TGTGCCAGCAGCTTCCCTAACGTGTCTGGGGCCAACGTCCTGACTTTC	CASSFPNVSGANVLTF	.	once	TRBJ2-6	TRBV7-8
TGCGCCAGCGGTCAGGAGGGCCAGCTCAATGAGCAGTTCTTC	CASGQEGQLNEQFF	.	.	TRBJ2-1	TRBV5-1
TGCGCCAGCAGCTTGGAAGCTAGCGGGAGTCGGTACAATGAGCAGTTCTTC	CASSLEASGSRYNEQFF	TRBD2	.	TRBJ2-1	TRBV5-1
TGTGCCTGGAGTTCAACTCACAATGAGCAGTTCTTC	CAWSSTHNEQFF	.	.	TRBJ2-1	TRBV30
TGTGCCAGCAGCGTAGGAGCGGGGTACAATCAGCCCCAGCATTTT	CASSVGAGYNQPQHF	.	once	TRBJ1-5	TRBV9
TGTGCCAGCAGTGAAACCAACCCTCGGGTTCGTACGACCTACGAGCAGTACTTC	CASSETNPRVRTTYEQYF	.	.	TRBJ2-7	TRBV6-1
TGTGCCAGCAGTTACAGGGGGCCTGCCTACAATGAGCAGTTCTTC	CASSYRGPAYNEQFF	TRBD1	.	TRBJ2-1	TRBV27
TGCGCCAGCAGCACCGGGACAGGGAACACCGGGGAGCTGTTTTTT	CASSTGTGNTGELFF	TRBD1	.	TRBJ2-2	TRBV5-1
TGCGCCAGCAGCTTAGAGGGCGGGACCTCCTACAATGAGCAGTTCTTC	CASSLEGGTSYNEQFF	.	.	TRBJ2-1	TRBV5-1
TGTGCCAGTAGTATGGCGGGAGGAATCTACAATGAGCAGTTCTTC	CASSMAGGIYNEQFF	TRBD2	.	TRBJ2-1	TRBV19
TGTGCCAGCAGCGTAGGGTGGGGGGTGATCACTGAAGCTTTCTTT	CASSVGWGVITEAFF	.	.	TRBJ1-1	TRBV9
TGTGCCAGCAGTGGGGGGGGGAAAAACATTCAGTACTTC	CASSGGGKNIQYF	TRBD2	.	TRBJ2-4	TRBV25-1
TGTGCCAGCAGCCCGCAAGCAACCGGGGTCGGGGAGCAGTACTTC	CASSPQATGVGEQYF	.	.	TRBJ2-7	TRBV7-6
TGTGCCAGCAGCTTAGGTCCGGGGGAGACCCAGTACTTC	CASSLGPGETQYF	.	.	TRBJ2-5	TRBV7-8
TGTGCCAGCAGCGTTGGAGGGAATCCCACAGATACGCAGTATTTT	CASSVGGNPTDTQYF	.	.	TRBJ2-3	TRBV9
TGTGCCAGCAGCTTACTAGTTGGGTACGAGCAGTACTTC	CASSLLVGYEQYF	.	.	TRBJ2-7	TRBV11-1
TGTGCCAGTAGTATACTCCAGGGCGGCGAGCAGTACTTC	CASSILQGGEQYF	.	.	TRBJ2-7	TRBV19
TGTGCCAGCAGTGGACCCAGACAGGGGAGGTCGGGTGAAGCTTTCTTT	CASSGPRQGRSGEAFF	TRBD1	.	TRBJ1-1	TRBV27
TGTGCCAGCAGCACGCTAGCGGGACCCGGGGAGCTGTTTTTT	CASSTLAGPGELFF	TRBD2	.	TRBJ2-2	TRBV6-1
TGTGCCAGCAGTTGGGGGACAGGGACCTACGAGCAGTACTTC	CASSWGTGTYEQYF	TRBD1	few	TRBJ2-7	TRBV27
TGTGCCAGCAGCTCGCGACCCCAGGGATACGAGCAGTACTTC	CASSSRPQGYEQYF	.	.	TRBJ2-7	TRBV5-5
TGTGCCAGCAGTGATCCTGGGCTAGCCCACTACGAGCAGTACTTC	CASSDPGLAHYEQYF	.	.	TRBJ2-7	TRBV25-1
TGTGCCAGCAGTTACGGGGACAGGGCCTTCTTC	CASSYGDRAFF	TRBD1	.	TRBJ2-1	TRBV6-5